These 13 T cell receptor beta chains came from one sample sequenced in a study of vaccination and CD4 T cells after COVID-19. With the Oncomine TCR Beta short-read assay, DNA from cultured CD4+ T cells was sequenced. In TCRdb, the PCR reads were re-called with MiXCR into one record per CDR3 protein. The sample contains about 14,000 distinct CDR3 sequences, about 24% of which appear only once. These receptors' targets are unknown. Sample treatment: roughly ten-day PBMC culture with coronavirus spike peptide pools or control peptides (ViraFEST assay). The material was CD4+ T cells from blood, cultured in vitro, obtained after SARS-CoV-2 vaccination. The receptor set was obtained from a human donor who had recovered from COVID-19.

In this sample, this clonotype turned up a few times. This sequence joins TRBV20-1 and TRBJ2-7; TRBD2 aligns across 11 bases. This CDR3 is 15 amino acids long. CDR1 DFQATT and CDR2 SNEGSKA come from the germline V gene (reference sequence). V shed 4 bases, J shed 4 bases, and the junction held 9 bases outside the gene matches. The CDR3 region is CSAILLAGARYEQYF. CDR3 DNA: TGCAGTGCTATCTTACTAGCGGGAGCGAGGTACGAGCAGTACTTC.

The chain has TRBV7-2 and TRBJ2-1; D possibly corresponds to TRBD2 (6 bases). This CDR3 comprises 16 residues. The germline gives CDR1 SGHTA, CDR2 FQGNSA. V lost 5 bases to trimming and J lost 5 bases, with 19 bases between them. CDR3 DNA sequence: TGTGCCAGCAGCCCGAGGGTGGGACTGGCCAACAATGAGCAGTTCTTC. This translates into CASSPRVGLANNEQFF.

This clonotype has only a few counts. The chain links TRBV20-1 to TRBJ2-1, with D tentatively TRBD2 (5 bases). CDR1 DFQATT and CDR2 SNEGSKA come from the germline V gene (reference sequence). This CDR3 comprises 15 residues. The V gene lost 1 base and the J gene lost 7 bases, with 17 bases spanning the gap. The CDR3 reads CSARGRSGPRNEQFF. The DNA for the CDR3 is TGCAGTGCTAGAGGGCGGAGCGGACCCCGGAATGAGCAGTTCTTC.

The rearrangement links TRBV19 to TRBJ2-2, with D unresolved. This CDR3 has 11 amino acids. The germline CDR1 and CDR2 sequences are LNHDA and SQIVND (reference sequence). Trimming cost V 8 bases and J 4 bases, with 5 bases left between them. CDR3 DNA: TGTGCCAGTGGTTCCACCGGGGAGCTGTTTTTT. Translated: CASGSTGELFF. Based on the CDR3 plus reference TRBV19 and TRBJ2-2, the full variable domain is DGGITQSPKYLFRKEGQNVTLSCEQNLNHDAMYWYRQDPGQGLRLIYYSQIVNDFQKGDIAEGYSVSREKKESFPLTVTSAQKNPTAFYLCASGSTGELFFGEGSRLTVL.

This clonotype came up a few times. V and J are TRBV6-1 and TRBJ1-6; D possibly corresponds to TRBD1 (6 bases). Trimming shortened V by 5 bases and J by 5 bases, and 13 bases separated the two germline ends. The CDR3 loop spans 15 amino acids. From germline, CDR1 is MNHNS and CDR2 SASEGT. The chain's CDR3 is CASSPGQWNNSPLHF. CDR3 sequence (DNA): TGTGCCAGCAGTCCCGGACAGTGGAATAATTCACCCCTCCACTTT.

This clonotype was seen only a few times. The rearrangement uses TRBV6-5 and TRBJ1-2; possibly TRBD1 for D (6 bases). V lost 0 bases and J lost 6, with 8 bases in between. Per germline, CDR1 MNHEY and CDR2 SVGAGI. The CDR3 has 13 residues. This CDR3 is CASSYSPGDGYTF. The CDR3 region has the DNA TGTGCCAGCAGTTACTCGCCAGGGGATGGCTACACCTTC.

The J gene is TRBJ1-5, the V gene TRBV6-2 or TRBV6-3; maybe TRBD1 (6 bases). The V end lost 7 bases, the J end lost 1 base, and 14 bases lay between the germline ends. The CDR3 length is 15 residues. Looked up from germline, CDR1 is MNHEY and CDR2 is SVGEGT. CDR3 DNA sequence: TGTGCCAGCAAAATTACAGGGTCCAGCAATCAGCCCCAGCATTTT. Amino acid sequence: CASKITGSSNQPQHF.

The chain links TRBV4-1 to TRBJ2-7; tentative D call: TRBD2 (5 bases). The germline gives CDR1 MGHRA, CDR2 YSYEKL. V shed 0 bases and J shed 1 base, with 19 bases lying between them. The CDR3 runs to 18 residues. The CDR3 sequence: CASSQETVGADGSYEQYF. The CDR3 region has the DNA TGCGCCAGCAGCCAAGAAACCGTGGGAGCGGACGGATCCTACGAGCAGTACTTC.

This chain connects TRBV20-1 to TRBJ2-1, with no clear D. The CDR3 has 14 residues. V lost 4 bases to trimming and J lost 0 bases, with 10 bases between them. Germline CDR1 is DFQATT and CDR2 is SNEGSKA (reference sequence). CDR3 region: CSAILEPSYNEQFF. The DNA of the CDR3 is TGCAGTGCTATATTGGAGCCCTCCTACAATGAGCAGTTCTTC.

This clonotype appeared a few times. The V gene is TRBV6-7, the J gene TRBJ1-6; TRBD1 agrees at 10 bases. TRBV6-7 is treated as an ORF (open reading frame) with a function not yet certain. The J segment lost 5 bases and the V segment lost 5 bases, leaving 21 bases of the junction unmatched. The CDR3 is 21 residues long. This CDR3 reads CASSIMGSGTGEEGHNSPLHF. CDR3 sequence (DNA): TGTGCCAGCAGTATAATGGGGTCTGGGACAGGGGAGGAGGGCCATAATTCACCCCTCCACTTT.

V is TRBV19 and J is TRBJ2-6; TRBD1 aligns across 11 bases. Germline assignment: CDR1 LNHDA and CDR2 SQIVND (reference sequence). V lost 7 bases, J lost 2 bases, and 7 bases stayed unmatched. The CDR3 spans 17 residues. CDR3 DNA: TGTGCCAGTACCATCGGGACAGGGGGTACTGGGGCCAACGTCCTGACTTTC. Residues: CASTIGTGGTGANVLTF.

This clonotype is judged medium-sized (0.01 to 0.1%). The J gene is TRBJ2-3, the V gene TRBV20-1; 7 positions agree with TRBD1. Germline CDR1 DFQATT, CDR2 SNEGSKA (reference sequence). The CDR3 runs to 14 residues. CDR3: CSIAGSQGADTQYF. The DNA of the CDR3 is TGCAGCATCGCCGGGTCCCAGGGGGCAGATACGCAGTATTTT.

This clonotype was counted a few times. The J gene is TRBJ2-3, the V gene TRBV12-3 or TRBV12-4; 11 nucleotides agree with TRBD2. With V trimmed by 8 bases and J by 2 bases, 9 bases remained unmatched. The CDR3 totals 16 residues. CDR3 sequence (DNA): TGTGCCAGCTGTATGGGACTAGCGGCCGACACAGATACGCAGTATTTT. Amino acid sequence: CASCMGLAADTDTQYF.